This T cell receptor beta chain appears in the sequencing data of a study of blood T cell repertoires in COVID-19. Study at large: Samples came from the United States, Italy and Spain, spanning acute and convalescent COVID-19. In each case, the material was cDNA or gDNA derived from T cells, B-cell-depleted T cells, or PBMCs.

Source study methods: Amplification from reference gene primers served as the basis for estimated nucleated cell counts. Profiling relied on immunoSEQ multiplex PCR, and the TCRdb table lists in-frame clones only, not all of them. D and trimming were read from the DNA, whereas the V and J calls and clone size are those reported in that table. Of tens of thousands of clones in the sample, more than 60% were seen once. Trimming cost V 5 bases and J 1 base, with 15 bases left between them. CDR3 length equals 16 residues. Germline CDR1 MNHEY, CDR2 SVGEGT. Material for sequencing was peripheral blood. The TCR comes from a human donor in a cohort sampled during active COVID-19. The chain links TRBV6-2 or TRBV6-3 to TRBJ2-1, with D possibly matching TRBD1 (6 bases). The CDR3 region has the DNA TGTGCCAGCAGTAGCCGTGGACAGCTGTCCTACAATGAGCAGTTCTTC. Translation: CASSSRGQLSYNEQFF.